This T cell receptor beta chain stems from a study of identical twins. TCRdb fed the 5' RACE reads into MiXCR, producing one record per CDR3 protein. This table holds approximately 230,000 distinct CDR3 sequences, 5.5% to 7.5% found once. The germline CDR1 and CDR2 sequences are LNHDA and SQIVND (reference sequence). V was clipped by 7 bases and J by 2 bases; unmatched bases: 13. This CDR3 is built from 16 residues. The same data also contributed to another study, on T cells expressing NK-cell markers.

The source material was CD8+ T cells sorted from blood. The V call is TRBV19, the J call TRBJ1-2; 7 positions match TRBD1. This TCR came from a woman aged 18 to 35 in good health. This CDR3 reads CASTTRTGTANYGYTF. The CDR3 DNA follows: TGTGCCAGTACCACCAGAACGGGGACAGCGAACTATGGCTACACCTTC.